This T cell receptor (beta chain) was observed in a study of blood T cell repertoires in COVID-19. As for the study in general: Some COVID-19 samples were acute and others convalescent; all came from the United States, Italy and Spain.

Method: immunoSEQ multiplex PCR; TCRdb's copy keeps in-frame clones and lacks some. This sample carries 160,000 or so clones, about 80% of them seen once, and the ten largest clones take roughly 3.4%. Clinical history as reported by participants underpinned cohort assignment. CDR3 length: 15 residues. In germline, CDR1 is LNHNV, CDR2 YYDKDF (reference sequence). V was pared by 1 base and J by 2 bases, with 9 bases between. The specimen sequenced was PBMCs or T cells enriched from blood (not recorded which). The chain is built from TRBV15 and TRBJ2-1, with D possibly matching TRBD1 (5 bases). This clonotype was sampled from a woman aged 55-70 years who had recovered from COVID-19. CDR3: CATSRGGSPYNEQFF. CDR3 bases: TGTGCCACCAGCAGAGGGGGCAGCCCCTACAATGAGCAGTTCTTC.